Here is one T cell receptor beta chain with its context. Its specificity is not known. The data belong to a study of graft-versus-host responses after intestinal transplantation. Germline assignment: CDR1 SGHNT and CDR2 YENEEA. V was shortened by 6 bases and J by 5 bases, with 16 bases between the two germline ends. This CDR3 has 14 amino acids. The assay was immunoSEQ multiplex PCR, and TCRdb's table has in-frame clones only and misses some. The repertoire holds around 30,000 clones, 87% seen once, with around a tenth in the top ten. Findings and caveats of the study: Some GvH clones were seen earlier in gut or blood, suggesting intestinal origin. Early after transplant, HvG declines were associated with peak levels of circulating GvH clones. Across patients carrying graft-donor T cell macrochimerism, allografts held high graft-versus-host to host-versus-graft clonal ratios.

Sample: PBMCs, taken about 460 days after intestinal transplantation. This TCR came from a human patient who received an intestinal transplant, so some T cells may come from the graft donor. The chain recombines TRBV11-3 with TRBJ1-2, with D uncertain. CDR3 in amino acids: CASSPLRAAYGYTF. The CDR3 DNA is TGTGCCAGCAGTCCTCTCAGAGCAGCTTATGGCTACACCTTC.